The clone carrying this T cell receptor beta chain was found a few times. Its antigen remains unknown. The source of the sample is a study of T-cell memory formation after mild COVID-19. The wider study: Largely, TCR clusters stayed within a single donor. Points from the study as a whole: The pre-infection memory compartment contained some responding clones, suggesting cross-reactive memory joined.

The 5'RACE method, run with constant-segment primers, produced TCR alpha and TCR beta cDNA libraries (carrying sample barcodes and UMIs). MiXCR, applied by TCRdb to the 5' RACE reads, yields one record per CDR3 protein. The sample holds 150,000 to 200,000 distinct CDR3 sequences, around a third seen once. Germline CDR1 is SGHKS and CDR2 is YYEKEE (reference sequence). Unmatched junction bases numbered 13, after V lost 1 base and J lost 12 bases. CDR3 size: 16 residues. The chain employs TRBV5-5 and TRBJ2-1, with 10 bases lining up with TRBD1. This TCR was sampled from an adult woman who had mild COVID-19 (a few samples of this study predate the infection). Cell type and time point are not known. The sample comprised PBMCs or a T cell subset sorted from them (not recorded which). The CDR3 reads CASSLFRTGGVVAQFF. CDR3 in DNA: TGTGCCAGCAGCTTGTTTCGGACAGGGGGGGTGGTGGCGCAGTTCTTC.